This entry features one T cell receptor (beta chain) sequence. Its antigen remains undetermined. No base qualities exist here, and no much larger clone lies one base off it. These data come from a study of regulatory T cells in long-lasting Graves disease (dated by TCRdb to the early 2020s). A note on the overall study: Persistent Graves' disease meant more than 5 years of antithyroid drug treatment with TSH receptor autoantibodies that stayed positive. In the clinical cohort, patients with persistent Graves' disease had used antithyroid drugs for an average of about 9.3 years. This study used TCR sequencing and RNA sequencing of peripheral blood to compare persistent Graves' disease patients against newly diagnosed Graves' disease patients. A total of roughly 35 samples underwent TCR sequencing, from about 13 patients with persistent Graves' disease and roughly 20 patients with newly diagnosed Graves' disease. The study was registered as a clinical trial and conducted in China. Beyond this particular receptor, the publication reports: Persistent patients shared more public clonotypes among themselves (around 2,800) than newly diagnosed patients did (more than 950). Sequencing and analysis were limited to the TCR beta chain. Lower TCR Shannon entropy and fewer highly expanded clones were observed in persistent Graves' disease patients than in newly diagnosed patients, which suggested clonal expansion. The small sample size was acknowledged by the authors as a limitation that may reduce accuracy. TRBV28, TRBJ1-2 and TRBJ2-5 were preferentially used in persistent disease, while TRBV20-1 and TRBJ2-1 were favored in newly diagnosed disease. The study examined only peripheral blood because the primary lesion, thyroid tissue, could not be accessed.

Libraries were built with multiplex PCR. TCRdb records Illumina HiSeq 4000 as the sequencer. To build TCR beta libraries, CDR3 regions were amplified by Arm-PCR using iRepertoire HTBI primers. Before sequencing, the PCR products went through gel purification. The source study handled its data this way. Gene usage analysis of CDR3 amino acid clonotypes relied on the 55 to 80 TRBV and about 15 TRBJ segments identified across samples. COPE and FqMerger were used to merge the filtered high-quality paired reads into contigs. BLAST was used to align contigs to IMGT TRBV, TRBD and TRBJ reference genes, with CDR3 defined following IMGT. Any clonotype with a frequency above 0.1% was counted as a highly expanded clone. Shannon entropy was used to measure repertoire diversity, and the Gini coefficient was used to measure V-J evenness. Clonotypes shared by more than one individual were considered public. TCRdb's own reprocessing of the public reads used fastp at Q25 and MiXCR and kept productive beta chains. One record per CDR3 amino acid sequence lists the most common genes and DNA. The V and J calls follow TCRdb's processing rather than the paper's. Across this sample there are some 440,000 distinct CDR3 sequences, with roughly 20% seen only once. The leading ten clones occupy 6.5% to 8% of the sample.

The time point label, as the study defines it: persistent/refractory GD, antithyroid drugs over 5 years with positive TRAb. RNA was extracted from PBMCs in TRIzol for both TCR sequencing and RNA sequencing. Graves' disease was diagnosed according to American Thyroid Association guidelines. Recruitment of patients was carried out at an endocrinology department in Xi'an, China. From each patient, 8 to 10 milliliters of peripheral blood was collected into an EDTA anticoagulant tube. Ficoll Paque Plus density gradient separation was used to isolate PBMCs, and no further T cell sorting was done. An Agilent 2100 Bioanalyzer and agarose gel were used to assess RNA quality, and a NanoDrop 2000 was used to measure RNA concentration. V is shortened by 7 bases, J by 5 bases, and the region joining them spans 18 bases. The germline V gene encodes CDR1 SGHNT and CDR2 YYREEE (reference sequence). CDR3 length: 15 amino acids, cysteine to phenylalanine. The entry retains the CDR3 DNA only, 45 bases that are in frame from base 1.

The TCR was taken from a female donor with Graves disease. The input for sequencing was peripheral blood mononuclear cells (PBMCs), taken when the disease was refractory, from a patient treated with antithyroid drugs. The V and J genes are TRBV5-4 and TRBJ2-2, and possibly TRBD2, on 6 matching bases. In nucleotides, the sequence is TGTGCCAGCCGTTTACGAGGAGGGGCAACCGGGGAGCTGTTTTTT. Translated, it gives CASRLRGGATGELFF.